The 8 T cell receptor beta chains reported below all come from one sample, sequenced in a study of Ad26.COV2.S vaccination and SARS-CoV-2 variants. Sample treatment: 15 to 20 received Ad26.COV2.S at low or high dose, single or two shots; about 5 received placebo; per-sample allocation not given. Specimens were obtained on day 63 following the first vaccine or placebo injection. Assay: immunoSEQ multiplex PCR; the TCRdb copy retains only in-frame clones and omits some. Of about 680,000 clones in the sample, roughly nine tenths were seen once. The sequencing used peripheral blood, collected in a trial of Ad26.COV2.S vaccine versus placebo. These receptors originate from a person between 18 and 65 years old who received the Ad26.COV2.S COVID-19 vaccine or a placebo.

In its sample, this clone was seen once. V and J are TRBV11-3 and TRBJ2-3; D perhaps matches TRBD2 (5 bases). V was shortened by 1 base and J by 5 bases, with 13 bases between the two germline ends. The length of the CDR3 is 15 residues. Germline CDR1 reads SGHNT; CDR2 reads YENEEA. The CDR3 spells CASSLGAGSLDTQYF. The CDR3 nucleotides read TGTGCCAGCAGCTTAGGTGCGGGTAGCTTAGATACGCAGTATTTT.

The chain has TRBV6-5 and TRBJ2-7; 12 positions agree with TRBD2. Per germline, CDR1 MNHEY and CDR2 SVGAGI. J lost 3 bases, V lost 6 bases, and 3 bases had no gene match. The CDR3 sequence is 14 residues long. The CDR3 DNA reads TGTGCCAGCAGAAGGACTAGCGGGAACTACGAGCAGTACTTC. Translating it yields CASRRTSGNYEQYF.

The chain uses TRBV5-5 and TRBJ2-5; 7 nucleotides match TRBD1. Germline CDR1 is SGHKS and CDR2 is YYEKEE (reference sequence). The CDR3 has 14 amino acids. The ends lost 4 bases at V and 5 bases at J; junction bases unmatched: 8. The CDR3 sequence: CASSPPGGRETQYF. Written as DNA, the CDR3 is TGTGCCAGCAGCCCTCCAGGGGGACGGGAGACCCAGTACTTC.

The chain's CDR3 is CASSQEVRGISSNQPQHF. CDR3 DNA: TGTGCCAGCAGCCAAGAGGTGCGGGGGATATCGAGCAATCAGCCCCAGCATTTT. V gene TRBV4-2 combines with J gene TRBJ1-5, with a possible D match to TRBD1 (5 bases). The CDR3 length is 18 residues. V lost 0 bases and J 1 base, leaving 16 bases between the germline ends. Germline V gene lookup returns CDR1 LGHNA and CDR2 YNFKEQ.

This chain links TRBV30 with TRBJ2-3; 8 nucleotides match TRBD1. The junction had 9 bases not matched to a gene; V was cut back by 4 bases and J by 3 bases. The germline gives CDR1 GTSNPN, CDR2 SVGIG (reference sequence). This CDR3 contains 15 residues. In nucleotides, the CDR3 is TGTGCCTGGATCGGGTGGGGGACAGGAACAGATACGCAGTATTTT. Amino acid sequence: CAWIGWGTGTDTQYF.

V is TRBV3-1 (or the pseudogene TRBV3-2) and J is TRBJ2-1, with TRBD1 identical over 8 bases. The CDR3 consists of 15 residues. The V and J ends lost 4 bases and 2 bases, in that order; junction bases with no gene match: 4. Germline CDR1 is LGHDT and CDR2 is YNNKEL (reference sequence). CDR3 sequence: CASSLGQGPYNEQFF. The CDR3 nucleotides read TGTGCCAGCAGCCTTGGACAGGGCCCCTACAATGAGCAGTTCTTC.

The V call is TRBV6-5, the J call TRBJ2-1; 12 bases are a match to TRBD2. The CDR3 contains 15 residues. Germline CDR1 MNHEY, CDR2 SVGAGI. V shed 5 bases and J 7 bases; nucleotides not matched to a gene: 6. In DNA, the CDR3 is TGTGCCAGCAGTCCGACTAGCGGGAGAATAAATGAGCAGTTCTTC. Translation: CASSPTSGRINEQFF.

Worth noting for this clone: The junction departs from the called germline gene at one end, perhaps through a read error. The chain couples TRBV7-7 to TRBJ2-7; 8 bases are a match to TRBD2. Germline CDR1 and CDR2: SSHAT and FNYEAQ (reference sequence). The CDR3 totals 14 residues. The CDR3 nucleotides read TGTGCTAGCAGCTTAGAAGCGGGAGCTGGGGAGCAGTACTTC. This translates into CASSLEAGAGEQYF.